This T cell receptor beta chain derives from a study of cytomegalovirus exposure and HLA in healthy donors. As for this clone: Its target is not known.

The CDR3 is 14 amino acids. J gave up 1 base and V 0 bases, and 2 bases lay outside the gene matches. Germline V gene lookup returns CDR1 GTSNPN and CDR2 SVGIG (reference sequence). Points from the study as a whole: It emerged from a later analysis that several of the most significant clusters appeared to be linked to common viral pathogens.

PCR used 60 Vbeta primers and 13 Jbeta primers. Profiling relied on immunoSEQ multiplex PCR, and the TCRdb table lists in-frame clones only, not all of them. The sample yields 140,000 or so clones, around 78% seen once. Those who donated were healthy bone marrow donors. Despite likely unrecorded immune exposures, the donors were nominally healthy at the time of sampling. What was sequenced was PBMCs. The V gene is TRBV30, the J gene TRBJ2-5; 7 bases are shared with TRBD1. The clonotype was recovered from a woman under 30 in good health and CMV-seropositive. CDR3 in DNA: TGTGCCTGGAGTGTAGGGACAGCCCAAGAGACCCAGTACTTC. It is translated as CAWSVGTAQETQYF.